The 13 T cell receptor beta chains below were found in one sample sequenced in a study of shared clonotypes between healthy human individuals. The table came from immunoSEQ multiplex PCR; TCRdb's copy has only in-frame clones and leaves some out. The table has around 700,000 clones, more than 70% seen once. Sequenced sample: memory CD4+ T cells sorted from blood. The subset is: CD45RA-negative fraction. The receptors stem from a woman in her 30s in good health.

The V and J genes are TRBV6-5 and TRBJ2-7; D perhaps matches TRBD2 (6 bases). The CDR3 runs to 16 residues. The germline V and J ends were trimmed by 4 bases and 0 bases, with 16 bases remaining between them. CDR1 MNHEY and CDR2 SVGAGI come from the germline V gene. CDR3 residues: CASSSRRGRSSYEQYF. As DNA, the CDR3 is TGTGCCAGCAGTTCTAGGAGGGGCCGAAGCTCCTACGAGCAGTACTTC.

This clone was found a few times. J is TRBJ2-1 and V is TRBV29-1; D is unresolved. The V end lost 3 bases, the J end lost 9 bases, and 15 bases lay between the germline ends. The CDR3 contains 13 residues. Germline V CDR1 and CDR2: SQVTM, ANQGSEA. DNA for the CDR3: TGCAGCGTTGATGCCGGTGTTAGAGCTGAGCAGTTCTTC. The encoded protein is CSVDAGVRAEQFF.

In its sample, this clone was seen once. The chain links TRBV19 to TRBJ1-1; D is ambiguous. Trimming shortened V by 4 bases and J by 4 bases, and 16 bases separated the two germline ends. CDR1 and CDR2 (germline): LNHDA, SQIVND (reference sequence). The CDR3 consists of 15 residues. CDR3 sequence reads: CASSRSSTWATEAFF. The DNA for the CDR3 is TGTGCCAGTAGTAGGTCGTCCACTTGGGCCACTGAAGCTTTCTTT.

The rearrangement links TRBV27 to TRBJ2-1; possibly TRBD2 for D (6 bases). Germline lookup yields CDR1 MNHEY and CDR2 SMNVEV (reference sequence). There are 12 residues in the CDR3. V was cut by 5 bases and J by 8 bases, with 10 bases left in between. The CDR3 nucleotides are TGTGCCAGCAGTACGACTAGTGATGAGCAGTTCTTC. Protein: CASSTTSDEQFF.

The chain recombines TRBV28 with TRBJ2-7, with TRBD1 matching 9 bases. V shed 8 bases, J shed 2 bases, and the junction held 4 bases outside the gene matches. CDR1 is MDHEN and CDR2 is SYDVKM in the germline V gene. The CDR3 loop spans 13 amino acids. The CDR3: CASARQGAYEQYF. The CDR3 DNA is TGTGCCAGCGCAAGACAGGGGGCCTACGAGCAGTACTTC.

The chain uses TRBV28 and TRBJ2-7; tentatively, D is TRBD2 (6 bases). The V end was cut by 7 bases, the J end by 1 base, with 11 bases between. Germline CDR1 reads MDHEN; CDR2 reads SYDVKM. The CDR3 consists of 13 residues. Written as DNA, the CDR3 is TGTGCCAGCATCAGAAGCGGGTCCTACGAGCAGTACTTC. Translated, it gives CASIRSGSYEQYF.

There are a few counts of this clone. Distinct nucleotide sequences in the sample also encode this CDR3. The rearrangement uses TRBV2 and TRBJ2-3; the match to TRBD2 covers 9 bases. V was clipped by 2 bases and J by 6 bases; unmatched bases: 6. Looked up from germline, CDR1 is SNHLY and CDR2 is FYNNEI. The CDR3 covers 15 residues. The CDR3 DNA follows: TGTGCCAGCAGTGAACGGGCGGGAGGGCCGGATACGCAGTATTTT. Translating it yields CASSERAGGPDTQYF.

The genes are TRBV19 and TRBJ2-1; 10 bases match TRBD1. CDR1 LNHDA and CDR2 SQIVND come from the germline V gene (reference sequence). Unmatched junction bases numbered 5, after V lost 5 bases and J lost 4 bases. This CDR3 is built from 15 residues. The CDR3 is CASSFQDRGYNEQFF. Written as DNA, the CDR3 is TGTGCCAGTAGTTTCCAGGACAGGGGGTACAATGAGCAGTTCTTC.

Here the CDR3 DNA reads TGTGCCAGCAGCTTTGGGCCAGGAGGAACTAATGAAAAACTGTTTTTT. The encoded protein is CASSFGPGGTNEKLFF. The gene calls are TRBV7-9 and TRBJ1-4; D remains ambiguous. This CDR3 has 16 residues. Trimming took off 3 bases at V and 1 base at J, with 12 bases between the two ends. Per germline, CDR1 SEHNR and CDR2 FQNEAQ (reference sequence).

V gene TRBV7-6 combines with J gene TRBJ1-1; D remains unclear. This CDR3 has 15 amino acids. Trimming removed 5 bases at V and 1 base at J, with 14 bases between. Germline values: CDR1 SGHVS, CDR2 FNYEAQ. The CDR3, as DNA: TGTGCCAGCAGCCCCTTATCAGCCGCGAACACTGAAGCTTTCTTT. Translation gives CASSPLSAANTEAFF. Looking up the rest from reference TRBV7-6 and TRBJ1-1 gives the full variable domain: GAGVSQSPRYKVTKRGQDVALRCDPISGHVSLYWYRQALGQGPEFLTYFNYEAQQDKSGLPNDRFSAERPEGSISTLTIQRTEQRDSAMYRCASSPLSAANTEAFFGQGTRLTVV.

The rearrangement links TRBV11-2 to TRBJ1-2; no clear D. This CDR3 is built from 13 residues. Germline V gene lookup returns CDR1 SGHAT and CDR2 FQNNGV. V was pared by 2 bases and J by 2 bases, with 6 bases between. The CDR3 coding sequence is TGTGCCAGCAGCTTACGGGCGAACTATGGCTACACCTTC. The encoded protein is CASSLRANYGYTF. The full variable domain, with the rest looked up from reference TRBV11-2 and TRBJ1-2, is EAGVAQSPRYKIIEKRQSVAFWCNPISGHATLYWYQQILGQGPKLLIQFQNNGVVDDSQLPKDRFSAERLKGVDSTLKIQPAKLEDSAVYLCASSLRANYGYTFGSGTRLTVV.

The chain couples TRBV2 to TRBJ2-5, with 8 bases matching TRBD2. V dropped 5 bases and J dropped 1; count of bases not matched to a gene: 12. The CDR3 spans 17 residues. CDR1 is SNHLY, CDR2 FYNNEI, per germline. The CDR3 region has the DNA TGTGCCAGCAGTCCCGGGTGGTCTAGCGGGTCCCAAGAGACCCAGTACTTC. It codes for CASSPGWSSGSQETQYF.

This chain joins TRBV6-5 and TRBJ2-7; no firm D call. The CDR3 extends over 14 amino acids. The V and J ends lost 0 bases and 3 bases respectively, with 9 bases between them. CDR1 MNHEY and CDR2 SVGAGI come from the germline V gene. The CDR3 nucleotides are TGTGCCAGCAGTTACTCGAGTCGCAGCTACGAGCAGTACTTC. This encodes CASSYSSRSYEQYF.